The 28 T cell receptor beta chains below all came from one sample that was sequenced in a study of blood T cell repertoires in COVID-19. TCRdb keeps only in-frame clones here, not all; method: immunoSEQ multiplex PCR. The table records 60,000 to 70,000 clones, around 87% of them present only once. Specimen: peripheral blood. The source is a woman aged 55 to 70 with acute or convalescent COVID-19.

The chain employs TRBV4-1 and TRBJ2-5, with D possibly matching TRBD2 (5 bases). This CDR3 is 17 amino acids long. V lost 2 bases and J lost 5, with 21 bases in between. Germline V gene sequence: CDR1 MGHRA, CDR2 YSYEKL. The CDR3 sequence: CASSQTLGHIGEETQYF. In DNA, the CDR3 is TGCGCCAGCAGCCAAACCTTAGGCCACATTGGGGAGGAGACCCAGTACTTC.

J is TRBJ1-4 and V is TRBV6-5; D might be TRBD1 (6 bases). Trimming shortened V by 6 bases and J by 8 bases, and 19 bases separated the two germline ends. The CDR3 spans 15 residues. Germline V gives CDR1 MNHEY, CDR2 SVGAGI. As DNA, the CDR3 is TGTGCCAGCAGCCGGGAGGGGGGGGCGAGGGAAAAACTGTTTTTT. It is translated as CASSREGGAREKLFF.

The chain employs TRBV5-5 and TRBJ2-7; TRBD1 is a possible D gene (5 bases). V was trimmed by 0 bases and J by 6 bases, leaving 10 bases between them. This CDR3 region has 13 residues. Germline CDR1 SGHKS, CDR2 YYEKEE (reference sequence). For the CDR3, the DNA is TGTGCCAGCAGCTTGGTCGGCAGGGTCGAGCAGTACGTC. Its translation is CASSLVGRVEQYV.

This chain uses TRBV6-2 or TRBV6-3 with TRBJ2-7, with 9 bases that match TRBD1. CDR1 is MNHEY, CDR2 SVGEGT, per germline. The CDR3 runs 15 residues. V was clipped by 5 bases and J by 2 bases; unmatched bases: 7. CDR3 DNA: TGTGCCAGCAGTGGGGACAGGGTAAGCGCCTACGAGCAGTACGTC. Protein sequence: CASSGDRVSAYEQYV.

This clone was seen more than once but under ten times. This rearrangement joins TRBV5-4 to TRBJ2-1, with 8 bases fitting TRBD1. The CDR3 is 14 residues long. The germline V gene has CDR1 SGHNT and CDR2 YYREEE (reference sequence). V trimming: 4 bases; J trimming: 7 bases; junction bases outside the gene matches: 7. CDR3: CASSPGGQYNEQFF. DNA for the CDR3: TGTGCCAGCAGCCCAGGGGGCCAATATAATGAGCAGTTCTTC.

The chain's CDR3 is CASSQEGRLTDTQYF. As DNA, the CDR3 is TGCGCCAGCAGCCAAGAGGGCCGGCTTACAGATACGCAGTATTTT. The V gene is TRBV4-3, the J gene TRBJ2-3; D unresolved. The germline CDR1 and CDR2 sequences are LGHNA and YSLEER. This CDR3 is built from 15 residues. V lost 0 bases to trimming and J lost 3 bases, with 10 bases between them.

The CDR3 bases are TGTGCCAGCAGTAAGGGGGGGGAGCAGTACGTC. Translated: CASSKGGEQYV. The V gene is TRBV6-5, the J gene TRBJ2-7; D is possibly TRBD2 (7 bases). Germline V CDR1 and CDR2: MNHEY, SVGAGI. This CDR3 is 11 amino acids long. V dropped 5 bases and J dropped 7 bases, with 9 bases sitting between them.

J is TRBJ1-1 and V is TRBV7-6; no reliable D call. V was trimmed by 1 base and J by 4 bases, leaving 13 bases between them. Germline V gives CDR1 SGHVS, CDR2 FNYEAQ. The CDR3 has 15 amino acids. The CDR3 sequence: CASSLDSSVFTEAFF. The CDR3 DNA follows: TGTGCCAGCAGCTTAGATTCGTCTGTATTCACTGAAGCTTTCTTT.

V usage is TRBV2 and J usage is TRBJ1-1; D not certain. CDR3 length: 13 amino acids. CDR1 and CDR2 from the germline V gene are SNHLY and FYNNEI. V lost 1 base and J lost 5, with 8 bases in between. The CDR3: CASSEVGGTEAFF. The CDR3 nucleotides are TGTGCCAGCAGTGAAGTTGGAGGGACTGAAGCTTTCTTT.

The chain uses TRBV6-2 or TRBV6-3 and TRBJ2-7; 7 bases are a match to TRBD1. After removal of 5 bases from V and 3 bases from J, the junction contained 1 base not matched to a gene. Germline V gene lookup returns CDR1 MNHEY and CDR2 SVGEGT. The length of the CDR3 is 12 residues. The chain's CDR3 is CASSPGGYEQYV. As DNA, the CDR3 is TGTGCCAGCAGTCCAGGGGGCTACGAGCAGTACGTC.

The chain has TRBV28 and TRBJ1-5; perhaps TRBD1 as D (5 bases). The CDR3 totals 16 residues. Germline CDR1 and CDR2: MDHEN and SYDVKM. V was clipped by 6 bases and J by 9 bases, with 24 bases between them. CDR3 nucleotides: TGTGCCAGCAGCCCCGCCCGGAGGGACTTCCGTACGCCCCAGCATTTT. Residues: CASSPARRDFRTPQHF.

The chain links TRBV19 to TRBJ2-2; tentatively, D is TRBD1 (6 bases). CDR1 and CDR2 from the germline V gene are LNHDA and SQIVND (reference sequence). CDR3 length equals 15 residues. Trimming stripped 5 bases from V and 3 bases from J, with 13 bases between. The CDR3 DNA is TGTGCCAGTAGTTTGGGCAGGGGATACACCGGGGAGCTGTTTTTT. This encodes CASSLGRGYTGELFF.

The gene calls are TRBV30 and TRBJ2-2; possible D gene TRBD2, 6 bases. Trimming removed 2 bases from V and 7 bases from J, with 8 bases in between. CDR3 length: 12 residues. Germline CDR1 reads GTSNPN; CDR2 reads SVGIG (reference sequence). CDR3 bases: TGTGCCTGGAGTTCCGGGGGCGGGGAGCTGTTTTTT. It is translated as CAWSSGGGELFF.

The table lists this clone with a few counts. The CDR3 spells CASSYGTGGNQPQHF. The CDR3 nucleotides read TGTGCCAGCAGTTACGGGACAGGGGGCAATCAGCCCCAGCATTTT. The genes are TRBV6-2 or TRBV6-3 and TRBJ1-5; 10 bases match TRBD1. Germline trimming cut 2 bases from V and 2 bases from J; bases unmatched to any gene: 0. The CDR3 is 15 residues long. Germline CDR1 is MNHEY and CDR2 is SVGEGT.

This chain connects TRBV18 to TRBJ2-2, with 7 bases fitting TRBD1. CDR1 is KGHSH, CDR2 LQKENI, per germline. This CDR3 region has 14 residues. The V segment lost 8 bases and the J segment 5 bases; nucleotides outside the gene matches: 8. In nucleotides, the CDR3 is TGTGCCAGCATCAGAACAGGGGCAACCGGGGAGCTGTTTTTT. Residues: CASIRTGATGELFF.

This clone was seen more than once but under ten times. The chain couples TRBV28 to TRBJ1-2, with 10 bases lining up with TRBD1. The germline V gene has CDR1 MDHEN and CDR2 SYDVKM. The CDR3 spans 13 residues. V shed 3 bases, J shed 6 bases, and the junction held 1 base outside the gene matches. CDR3 in amino acids: CASSLTGGNGYTF. In DNA form, the CDR3 reads TGTGCCAGCAGTTTGACAGGGGGCAATGGCTACACCTTC.

The CDR3 sequence: CASSLGPGASKETQYF. As DNA, the CDR3 is TGTGCCAGCAGCTTGGGCCCGGGTGCTTCCAAAGAGACCCAGTACTTC. The genes are TRBV5-4 and TRBJ2-5; D call uncertain. This CDR3 region has 16 residues. The germline V and J ends were trimmed by 0 bases and 3 bases, with 15 bases remaining between them. The V gene's germline CDR1 is SGHNT and CDR2 YYREEE (reference sequence).

The gene calls are TRBV2 and TRBJ1-1, with 7 bases aligning to TRBD1. The CDR3 is 15 amino acids. V lost 6 bases, J lost 0 bases, and 7 bases stayed unmatched. Per the germline V gene, CDR1 is SNHLY and CDR2 is FYNNEI. As DNA, the CDR3 is TGTGCCAGCAGCCTAGGACAGGTCGTGAACACTGAAGCTTTCTTT. Its translation is CASSLGQVVNTEAFF.

The J gene is TRBJ1-1, the V gene TRBV27; TRBD1 matches at 9 bases. V was pared by 6 bases and J by 3 bases, with 11 bases of the junction left unmatched. The CDR3 runs to 16 residues. Germline V gives CDR1 MNHEY, CDR2 SMNVEV (reference sequence). CDR3 sequence (DNA): TGTGCCAGCAGCTTCCTAAGACAGGGGGTGGACACTGAAGCTTTCTTT. Translated: CASSFLRQGVDTEAFF.

The V gene is TRBV5-1, the J gene TRBJ1-3, with 8 positions matching TRBD1. This CDR3 is built from 16 residues. The ends lost 4 bases at V and 0 bases at J; junction bases unmatched: 6. From germline, CDR1 is SGHRS and CDR2 YFSETQ. The CDR3 spells CASSLSGQASGNTIYF. CDR3 DNA sequence: TGCGCCAGCAGCCTATCGGGACAGGCCTCTGGAAACACCATATATTTT.

The chain links TRBV5-1 to TRBJ2-1; D possibly corresponds to TRBD1 (6 bases). Trimming removed 0 bases from V and 0 bases from J, with 13 bases in between. Germline loops: CDR1 SGHRS, CDR2 YFSETQ. The CDR3 sequence is 17 residues long. CDR3 loop: CASSLGGGRSSYNEQFF. DNA for the CDR3: TGCGCCAGCAGCTTGGGTGGGGGCAGAAGCTCCTACAATGAGCAGTTCTTC.

The rearrangement uses TRBV5-1 and TRBJ2-3; possible D gene TRBD1, 5 bases. Germline CDR1 reads SGHRS; CDR2 reads YFSETQ. There are 15 residues in the CDR3. Trimming shortened V by 4 bases and J by 2 bases, and 14 bases separated the two germline ends. CDR3 protein: CASSPGHFATDTQYF. Here the CDR3 DNA reads TGCGCCAGCAGCCCCGGACATTTCGCCACAGATACGCAGTATTTT.

This chain joins TRBV24-1 and TRBJ2-1, with 12 bases that match TRBD1. Germline V gene sequence: CDR1 KGHDR, CDR2 SFDVKD. The V segment lost 4 bases and the J segment 8 bases; nucleotides outside the gene matches: 8. This CDR3 has 16 amino acids. CDR3 loop: CATSESRDRGRDEQFF. The CDR3 region has the DNA TGTGCCACCAGTGAGAGCCGGGACAGGGGGCGTGATGAGCAGTTCTTC.

The chain joins TRBV19 to TRBJ2-3; TRBD2 is a possible D gene (6 bases). Trimming removed 7 bases at V and 4 bases at J, with 18 bases between. The CDR3 is 15 amino acids. Germline values: CDR1 LNHDA, CDR2 SQIVND (reference sequence). CDR3 residues: CASTRGGAPPDTQYF. The DNA for the CDR3 is TGTGCCAGTACCCGAGGAGGGGCCCCACCAGATACGCAGTATTTT.

This chain uses TRBV5-1 with TRBJ2-5; the match to TRBD1 covers 8 bases. CDR3 size: 17 residues. The ends lost 0 bases at V and 1 base at J; junction bases unmatched: 8. CDR1 and CDR2 (germline): SGHRS, YFSETQ. CDR3 in amino acids: CASSLGAQGATQETQYF. CDR3 nucleotide sequence: TGCGCCAGCAGCTTGGGTGCGCAGGGGGCTACCCAAGAGACCCAGTACTTC.

This clone was counted a few times. This sample also contains other DNA sequences that code for the same CDR3. The chain combines TRBV10-3 with TRBJ1-2, with a possible D match to TRBD1 (5 bases). CDR1 is ENHRY, CDR2 SYGVKD, per germline. The V end lost 2 bases, the J end lost 5 bases, and 9 bases lay between the germline ends. The CDR3 is 13 amino acids. This CDR3 reads CAISEGQGYGYTF. The CDR3, as DNA: TGTGCCATCAGTGAGGGTCAGGGATATGGCTACACCTTC.

This chain uses TRBV15 with TRBJ1-2, with D perhaps TRBD1 (5 bases). Germline V gene sequence: CDR1 LNHNV, CDR2 YYDKDF (reference sequence). Trimming removed 0 bases at V and 0 bases at J, with 8 bases between. The CDR3 runs 15 residues. CDR3 in amino acids: CATSRDQGSNYGYTF. CDR3 nucleotides: TGTGCCACCAGCAGAGACCAGGGATCTAACTATGGCTACACCTTC.

The chain has TRBV30 and TRBJ1-6; the D is unclear. Germline V CDR1 and CDR2: GTSNPN, SVGIG (reference sequence). CDR3 length: 14 residues. Trimming took 5 bases from V and 2 from J, leaving 10 bases between them. The CDR3 sequence is CAWRGFTYNSPLHF. The CDR3 DNA sequence: TGTGCCTGGCGGGGATTCACCTATAATTCACCCCTCCACTTT. Supplemented by reference TRBV30 and TRBJ1-6, the full variable domain reads SQTIHQWPATLVQPVGSPLSLECTVEGTSNPNLYWYRQAAGRGLQLLFYSVGIGQISSEVPQNLSASRPQDRQFILSSKKLLLSDSGFYLCAWRGFTYNSPLHFGNGTRLTVT.